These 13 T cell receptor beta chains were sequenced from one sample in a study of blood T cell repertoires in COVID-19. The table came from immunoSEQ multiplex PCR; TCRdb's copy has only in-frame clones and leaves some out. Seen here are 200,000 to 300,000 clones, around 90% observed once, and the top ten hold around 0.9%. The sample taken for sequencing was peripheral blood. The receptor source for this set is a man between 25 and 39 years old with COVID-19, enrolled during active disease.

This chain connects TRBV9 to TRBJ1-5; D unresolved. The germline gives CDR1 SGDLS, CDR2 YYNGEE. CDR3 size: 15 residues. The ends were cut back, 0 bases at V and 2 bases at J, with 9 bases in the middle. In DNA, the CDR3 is TGTGCCAGCAGCGTAGGACCAGGTGGCAATCAGCCCCAGCATTTT. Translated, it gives CASSVGPGGNQPQHF.

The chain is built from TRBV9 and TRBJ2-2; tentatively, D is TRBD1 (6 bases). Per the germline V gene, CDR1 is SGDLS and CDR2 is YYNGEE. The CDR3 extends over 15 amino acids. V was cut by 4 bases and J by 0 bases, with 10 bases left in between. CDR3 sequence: CASSPGQTNTGELFF. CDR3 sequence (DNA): TGTGCCAGCAGCCCCGGACAGACGAACACCGGGGAGCTGTTTTTT.

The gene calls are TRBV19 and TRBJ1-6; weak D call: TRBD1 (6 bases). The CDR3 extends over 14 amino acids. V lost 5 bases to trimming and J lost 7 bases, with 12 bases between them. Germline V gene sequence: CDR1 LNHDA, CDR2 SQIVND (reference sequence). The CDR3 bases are TGTGCCAGTAGTTGGGACACCCGCAATTCACCCCTCCACTTT. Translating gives CASSWDTRNSPLHF.

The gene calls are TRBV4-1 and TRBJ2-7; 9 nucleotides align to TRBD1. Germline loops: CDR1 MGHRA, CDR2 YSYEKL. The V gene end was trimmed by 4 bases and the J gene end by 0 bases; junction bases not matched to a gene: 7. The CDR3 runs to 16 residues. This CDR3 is CASSPTGGHSSYEQYF. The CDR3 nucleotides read TGCGCCAGCAGCCCAACAGGGGGCCATAGCTCCTACGAGCAGTACTTC.

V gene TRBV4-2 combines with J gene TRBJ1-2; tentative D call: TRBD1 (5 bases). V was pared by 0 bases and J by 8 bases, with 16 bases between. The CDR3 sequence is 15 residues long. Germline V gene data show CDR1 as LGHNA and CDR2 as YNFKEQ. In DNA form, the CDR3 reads TGTGCCAGCAGCCAAGAGGGTACGGGGGGTTGGGGCTACACCTTC. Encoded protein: CASSQEGTGGWGYTF.

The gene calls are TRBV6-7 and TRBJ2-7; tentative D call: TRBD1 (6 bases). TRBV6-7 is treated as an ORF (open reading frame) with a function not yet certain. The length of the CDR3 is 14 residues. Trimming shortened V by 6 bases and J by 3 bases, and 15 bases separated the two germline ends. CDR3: CASSRTAPFYEQYF. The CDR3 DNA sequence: TGTGCCAGCAGCCGGACAGCACCCTTCTACGAGCAGTACTTC.

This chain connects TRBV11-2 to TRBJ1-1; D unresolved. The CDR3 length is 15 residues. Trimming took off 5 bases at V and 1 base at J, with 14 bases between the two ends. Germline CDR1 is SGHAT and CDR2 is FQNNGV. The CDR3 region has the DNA TGTGCCAGCAGCCTGACTAACATGAAGAACACTGAAGCTTTCTTT. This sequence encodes CASSLTNMKNTEAFF. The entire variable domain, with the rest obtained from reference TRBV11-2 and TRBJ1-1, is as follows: EAGVAQSPRYKIIEKRQSVAFWCNPISGHATLYWYQQILGQGPKLLIQFQNNGVVDDSQLPKDRFSAERLKGVDSTLKIQPAKLEDSAVYLCASSLTNMKNTEAFFGQGTRLTVV.

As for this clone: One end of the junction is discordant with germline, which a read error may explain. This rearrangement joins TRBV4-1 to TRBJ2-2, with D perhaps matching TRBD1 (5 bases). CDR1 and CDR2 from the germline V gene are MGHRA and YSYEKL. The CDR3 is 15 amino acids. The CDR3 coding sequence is TGCGCCAGCACCCAACAGGTACCGAACACCGGGGAGCTGTTTTTT. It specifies CASTQQVPNTGELFF.

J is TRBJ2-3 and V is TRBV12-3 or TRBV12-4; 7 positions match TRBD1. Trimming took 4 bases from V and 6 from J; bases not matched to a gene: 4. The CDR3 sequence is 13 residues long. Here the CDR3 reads CASSSRGLDTQYF. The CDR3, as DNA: TGTGCCAGCAGTTCCAGGGGGTTGGATACGCAGTATTTT.

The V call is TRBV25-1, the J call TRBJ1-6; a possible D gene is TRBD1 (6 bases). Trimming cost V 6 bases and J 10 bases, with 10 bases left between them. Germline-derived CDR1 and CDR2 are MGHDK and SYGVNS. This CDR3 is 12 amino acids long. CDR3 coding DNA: TGTGCCAGCAGGATGGACAGCTCACCCCTCCACTTT. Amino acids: CASRMDSSPLHF.

CDR3 region: CASSRQVSSYEQYF. The CDR3 DNA reads TGTGCCAGTAGTAGACAGGTCTCCTCTTACGAGCAGTACTTC. This rearrangement joins TRBV19 to TRBJ2-7; D is possibly TRBD1 (6 bases). Germline V CDR1 and CDR2: LNHDA, SQIVND (reference sequence). CDR3 length equals 14 residues. Trimming removed 4 bases from V and 4 bases from J, with 14 bases in between.

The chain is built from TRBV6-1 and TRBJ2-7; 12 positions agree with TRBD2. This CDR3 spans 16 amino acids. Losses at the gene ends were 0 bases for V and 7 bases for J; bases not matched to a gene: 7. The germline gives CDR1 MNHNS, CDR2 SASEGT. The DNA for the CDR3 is TGTGCCAGCAGTGAAGCGGCTAGCGGGGGGGCACTAGAGCAGTACTTC. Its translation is CASSEAASGGALEQYF.

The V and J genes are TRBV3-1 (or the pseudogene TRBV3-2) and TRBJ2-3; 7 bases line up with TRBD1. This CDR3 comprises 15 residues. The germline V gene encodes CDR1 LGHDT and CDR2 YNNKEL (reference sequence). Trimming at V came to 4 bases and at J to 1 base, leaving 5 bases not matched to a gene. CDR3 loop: CASSLTGAGTDTQYF. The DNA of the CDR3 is TGTGCCAGCAGCCTCACAGGGGCCGGCACAGATACGCAGTATTTT.